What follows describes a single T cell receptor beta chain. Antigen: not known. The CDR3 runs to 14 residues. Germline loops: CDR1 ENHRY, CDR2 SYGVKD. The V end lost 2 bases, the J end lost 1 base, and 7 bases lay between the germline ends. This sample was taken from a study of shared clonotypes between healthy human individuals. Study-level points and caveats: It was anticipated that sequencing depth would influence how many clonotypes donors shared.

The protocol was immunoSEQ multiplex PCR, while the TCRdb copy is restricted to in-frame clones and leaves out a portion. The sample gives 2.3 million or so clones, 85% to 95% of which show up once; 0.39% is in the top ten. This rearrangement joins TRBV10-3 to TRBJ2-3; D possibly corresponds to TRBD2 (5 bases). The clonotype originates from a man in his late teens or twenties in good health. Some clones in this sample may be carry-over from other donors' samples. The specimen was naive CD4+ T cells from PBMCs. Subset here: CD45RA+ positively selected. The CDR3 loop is CAISEGRGTDTQYF. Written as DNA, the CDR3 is TGTGCCATCAGTGAGGGGCGGGGCACAGATACGCAGTATTTT.